The 6 T cell receptor beta chains given below trace back to one sample, sequenced in a study of CD8 T cells in Susac syndrome. RNA was extracted with the RNeasy kit, and a quantity of roughly 0.5 to 1 ug was reverse transcribed using random hexamers. TCRdb reprocessed the immunoSEQ multiplex PCR reads with MiXCR, giving one entry per CDR3 protein. The table records under 200,000 distinct CDR3 sequences, about 95% of them present only once. The sequencing sample was made of CD4+ T cells from PBMCs. Source of these receptors: a human donor in good health.

This chain joins TRBV27 and TRBJ1-1; D is possibly TRBD1 (6 bases). The CDR3 extends over 16 amino acids. With 7 bases removed from V and 0 bases from J, the gap between germline ends came to 18 bases. CDR1 and CDR2 from the germline V gene are MNHEY and SMNVEV (reference sequence). This CDR3 is CASTPTGRGLNTEAFF. For the CDR3, the DNA is TGTGCCAGCACCCCAACGGGTCGGGGGCTGAACACTGAAGCTTTCTTT.

For the CDR3, the DNA is TGCAGTGCGGAACCGACAGGGGGGTCCTACAATGAGCAGTTCTTC. It translates to CSAEPTGGSYNEQFF. This sequence joins TRBV20-1 and TRBJ2-1, with 9 bases matching TRBD1. V lost 6 bases and J lost 1; bases outside the gene matches: 7. Germline CDR1 is DFQATT and CDR2 is SNEGSKA (reference sequence). The CDR3 sequence is 15 residues long.

V gene TRBV3-1 combines with J gene TRBJ1-6, with TRBD1 as a possible D gene (5 bases). Germline V lookup: CDR1 LGHDT, CDR2 YNNKEL (reference sequence). The CDR3 runs 15 residues. V shed 4 bases and J shed 10 bases, with 17 bases lying between them. CDR3 sequence: CASSLTRAGESPLHF. DNA of the CDR3: TGTGCCAGCAGCCTGACCAGGGCTGGGGAATCACCCCTCCACTTT.

CDR3 coding DNA: TGTGCCAGCCAGTGGGACCCGCAGGGGACCCAGTACTTC. This codes for CASQWDPQGTQYF. The chain links TRBV6-2 or TRBV6-3 to TRBJ2-5; D tentatively reads TRBD1 or TRBD2 (5 bases each). Looked up from germline, CDR1 is MNHEY and CDR2 is SVGEGT. CDR3 length equals 13 residues. V dropped 8 bases and J dropped 7 bases, with 17 bases sitting between them.

The genes are TRBV7-2 and TRBJ2-3; TRBD2 agrees at 10 bases. Trimming took 4 bases from V and 4 from J; bases not matched to a gene: 11. The CDR3 contains 17 residues. Germline-derived CDR1 and CDR2 are SGHTA and FQGNSA. The CDR3 nucleotides are TGTGCCAGCAGCTATCGGACTAGCGGATTCGTGGCAGATACGCAGTATTTT. Its translation: CASSYRTSGFVADTQYF.

The V gene is TRBV29-1, the J gene TRBJ2-7, with 8 bases lining up with TRBD2. Germline trimming cut 5 bases from V and 3 bases from J; bases unmatched to any gene: 6. CDR3 length equals 13 residues. Looked up from germline, CDR1 is SQVTM and CDR2 is ANQGSEA. CDR3 in DNA: TGCAGCGTTCACTCCGGGACTAGCTACGAGCAGTACTTC. It codes for CSVHSGTSYEQYF.